This entry is about one T cell receptor (beta chain). Antigen specificity is unknown. The sample belongs to a study of cytomegalovirus exposure and HLA in healthy donors. Study in general: Tens of millions of unique TCRs from HLA-typed donors made up an early data release.

The PCR made use of 60 Vbeta and 13 Jbeta primers. Clones were sequenced by immunoSEQ multiplex PCR, and TCRdb holds only the in-frame ones, with some missing. The sample gives more than 95,000 clones, around 86% of which show up once; around 4% is in the top ten. Findings and limits, study-wide: Later analysis indicated greater clonal expansion among HLA-associated TCR beta chains than among equally common other chains.

V shed 4 bases and J 3 bases; nucleotides not matched to a gene: 5. Germline V gives CDR1 GTSNPN, CDR2 SVGIG (reference sequence). The length of the CDR3 is 14 residues. The sequencing input was PBMCs. The chain has TRBV30 and TRBJ2-2, with 7 positions matching TRBD1. This TCR derives from a woman in her thirties in good health and CMV-seronegative. Here the CDR3 DNA reads TGTGCCTGGAAGTTCGACAGGGACACCGGGGAGCTGTTTTTT. Protein product: CAWKFDRDTGELFF. Full variable domain (rest looked up from reference TRBV30 and TRBJ2-2): SQTIHQWPATLVQPVGSPLSLECTVEGTSNPNLYWYRQAAGRGLQLLFYSVGIGQISSEVPQNLSASRPQDRQFILSSKKLLLSDSGFYLCAWKFDRDTGELFFGEGSRLTVL.